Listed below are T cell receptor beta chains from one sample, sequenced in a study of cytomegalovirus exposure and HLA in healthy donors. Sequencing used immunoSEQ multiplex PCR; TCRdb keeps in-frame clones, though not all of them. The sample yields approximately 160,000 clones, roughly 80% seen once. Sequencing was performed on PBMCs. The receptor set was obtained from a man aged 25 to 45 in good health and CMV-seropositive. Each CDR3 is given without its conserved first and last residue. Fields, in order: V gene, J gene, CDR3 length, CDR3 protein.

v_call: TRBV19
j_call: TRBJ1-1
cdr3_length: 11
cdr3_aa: ASSPTQNTEAF

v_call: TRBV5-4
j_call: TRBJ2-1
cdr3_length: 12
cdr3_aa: ASSPPGGEGEQF

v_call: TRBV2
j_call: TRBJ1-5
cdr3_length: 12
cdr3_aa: ASSPRGRGQPQH

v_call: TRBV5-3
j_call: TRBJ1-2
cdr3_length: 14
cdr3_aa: ARSFPGQQLDYGYT

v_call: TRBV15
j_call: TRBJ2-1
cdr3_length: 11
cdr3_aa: ATSRDLTPEQF

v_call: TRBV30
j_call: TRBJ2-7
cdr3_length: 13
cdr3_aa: AWSVGLAGAYEQY

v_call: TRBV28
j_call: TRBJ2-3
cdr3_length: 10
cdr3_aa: ASSSTDYTQY

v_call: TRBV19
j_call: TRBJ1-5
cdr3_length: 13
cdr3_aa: ASSTDRDSNQPQH

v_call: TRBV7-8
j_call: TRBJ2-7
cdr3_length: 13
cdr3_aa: ASSLGTSGIYEQY

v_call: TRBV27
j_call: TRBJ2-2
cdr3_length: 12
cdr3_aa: ASRADLNTGELF

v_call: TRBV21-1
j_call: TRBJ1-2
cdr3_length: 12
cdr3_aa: ASSKVGRVDGYT

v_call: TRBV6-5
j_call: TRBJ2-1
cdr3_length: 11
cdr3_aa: ASSYSIQNEQF

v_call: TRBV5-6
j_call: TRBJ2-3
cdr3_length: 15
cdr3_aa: ASSSPRTSGSSDTQY

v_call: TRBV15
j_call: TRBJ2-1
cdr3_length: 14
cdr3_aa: ATSSGLGRGYNEQF

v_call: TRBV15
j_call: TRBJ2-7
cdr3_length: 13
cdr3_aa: ATSSGDRDTYEQY

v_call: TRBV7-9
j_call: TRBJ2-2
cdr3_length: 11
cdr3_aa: ASSPHNAGELF

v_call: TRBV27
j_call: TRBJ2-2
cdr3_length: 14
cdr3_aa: ASSRGTGGKDRELF

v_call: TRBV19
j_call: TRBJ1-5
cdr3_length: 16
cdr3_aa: ASSIEGFGQGRWQPQH

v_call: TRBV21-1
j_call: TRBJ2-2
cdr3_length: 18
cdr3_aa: ASSKALLAGGPKNTGELF

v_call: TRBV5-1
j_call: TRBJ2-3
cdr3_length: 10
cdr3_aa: ASSSQADTQY

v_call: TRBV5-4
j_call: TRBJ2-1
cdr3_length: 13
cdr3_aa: ASSQVGGSYNEQF

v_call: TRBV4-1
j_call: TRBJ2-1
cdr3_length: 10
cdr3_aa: ASSARLAEQF

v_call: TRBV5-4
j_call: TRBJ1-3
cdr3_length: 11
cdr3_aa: ASSSGFGSPGY

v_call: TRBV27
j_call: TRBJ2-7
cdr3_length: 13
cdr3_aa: ASSQRGQWEYEQY

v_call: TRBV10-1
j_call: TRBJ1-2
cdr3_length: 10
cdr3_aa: ASSLRDIGYT

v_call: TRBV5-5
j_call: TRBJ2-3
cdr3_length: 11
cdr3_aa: ASRSVATDTQY

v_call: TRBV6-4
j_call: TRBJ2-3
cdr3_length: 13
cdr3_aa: ASSPQGSGPDTQY

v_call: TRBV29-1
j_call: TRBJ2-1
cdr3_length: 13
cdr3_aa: SVEGGREGNDEQF

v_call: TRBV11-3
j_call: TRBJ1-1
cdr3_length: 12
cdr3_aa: ASSSGQGATEAF

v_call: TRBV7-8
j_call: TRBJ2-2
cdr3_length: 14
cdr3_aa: ASSLERGGYTGELF

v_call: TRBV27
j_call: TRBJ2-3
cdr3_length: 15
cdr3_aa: ASSLFRLTSGTDTQY

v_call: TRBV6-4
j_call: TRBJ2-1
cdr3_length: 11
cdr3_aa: ASSPGTSMVQF

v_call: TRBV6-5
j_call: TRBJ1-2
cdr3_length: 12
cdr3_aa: ASSRALGGDGYT

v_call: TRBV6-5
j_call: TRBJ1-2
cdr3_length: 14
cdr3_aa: ASSWTGGFTNYGYT

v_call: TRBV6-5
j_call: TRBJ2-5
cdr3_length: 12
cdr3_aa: ASSPVGRGETQY

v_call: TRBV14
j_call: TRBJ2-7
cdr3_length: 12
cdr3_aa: ASRQGAGSYEQY

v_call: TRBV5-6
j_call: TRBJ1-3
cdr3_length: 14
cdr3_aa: ASSLGTGDSGNTIY

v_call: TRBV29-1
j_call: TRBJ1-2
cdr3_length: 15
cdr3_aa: SVVLVGRQGRNYGYT

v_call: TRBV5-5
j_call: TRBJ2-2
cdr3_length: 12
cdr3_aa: ASSMTGNTGELF

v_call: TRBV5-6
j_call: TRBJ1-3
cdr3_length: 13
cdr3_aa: ASSLGTASGNTIY

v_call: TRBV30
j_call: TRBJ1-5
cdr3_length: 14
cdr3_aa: AWSVRGNRGGQPQH

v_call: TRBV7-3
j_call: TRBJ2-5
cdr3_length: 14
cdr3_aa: ASSSHGLDQGETQY

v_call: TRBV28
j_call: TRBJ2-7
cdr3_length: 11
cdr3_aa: ASTLPNTYEQY

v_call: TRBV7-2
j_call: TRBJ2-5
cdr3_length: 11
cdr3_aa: ASSPAPPETQY

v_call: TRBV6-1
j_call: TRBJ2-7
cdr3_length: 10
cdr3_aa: ASSQNAADQY

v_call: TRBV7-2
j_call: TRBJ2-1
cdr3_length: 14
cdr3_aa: ASSLTRASGRFEQF